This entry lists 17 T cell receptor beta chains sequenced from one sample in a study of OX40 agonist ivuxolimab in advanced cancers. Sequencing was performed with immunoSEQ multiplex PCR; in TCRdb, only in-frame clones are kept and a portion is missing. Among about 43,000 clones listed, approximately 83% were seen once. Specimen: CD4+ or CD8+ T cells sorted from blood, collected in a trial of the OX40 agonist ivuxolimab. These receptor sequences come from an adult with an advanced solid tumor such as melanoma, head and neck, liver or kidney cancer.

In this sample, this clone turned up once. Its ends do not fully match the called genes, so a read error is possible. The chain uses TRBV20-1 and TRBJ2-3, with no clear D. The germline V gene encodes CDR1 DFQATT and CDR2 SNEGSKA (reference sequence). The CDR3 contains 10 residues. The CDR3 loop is CSARVPTSFF. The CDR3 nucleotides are TGCAGTGCTAGAGTTCCGACGTCTTTCTTT.

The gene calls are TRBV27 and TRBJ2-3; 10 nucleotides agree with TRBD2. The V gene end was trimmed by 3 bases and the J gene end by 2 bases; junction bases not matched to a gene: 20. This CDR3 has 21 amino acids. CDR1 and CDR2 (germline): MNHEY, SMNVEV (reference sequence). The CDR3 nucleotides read TGTGCCAGCAGTTTGTACTGGGAGAATTCAGCGGGGGGGCACCTCACAGATACGCAGTATTTT. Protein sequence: CASSLYWENSAGGHLTDTQYF.

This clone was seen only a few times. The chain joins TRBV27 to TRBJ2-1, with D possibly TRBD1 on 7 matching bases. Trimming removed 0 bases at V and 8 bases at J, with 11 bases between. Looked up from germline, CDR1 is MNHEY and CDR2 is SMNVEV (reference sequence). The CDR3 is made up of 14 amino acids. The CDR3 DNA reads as TGTGCCAGCAGTTTATCTACAGGGGAGGATGAGCAGTTCTTC. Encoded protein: CASSLSTGEDEQFF.

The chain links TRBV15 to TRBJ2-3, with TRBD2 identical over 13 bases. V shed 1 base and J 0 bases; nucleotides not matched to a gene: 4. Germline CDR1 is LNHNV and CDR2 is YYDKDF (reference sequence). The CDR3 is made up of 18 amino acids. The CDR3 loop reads CATSRGLAGGRSTDTQYF. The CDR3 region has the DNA TGTGCCACCAGCAGAGGACTAGCGGGGGGAAGGAGCACAGATACGCAGTATTTT. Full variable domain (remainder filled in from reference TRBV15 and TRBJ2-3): DAMVIQNPRYQVTQFGKPVTLSCSQTLNHNVMYWYQQKSSQAPKLLFHYYDKDFNNEADTPDNFQSRRPNTSFCFLDIRSPGLGDTAMYLCATSRGLAGGRSTDTQYFGPGTRLTVL.

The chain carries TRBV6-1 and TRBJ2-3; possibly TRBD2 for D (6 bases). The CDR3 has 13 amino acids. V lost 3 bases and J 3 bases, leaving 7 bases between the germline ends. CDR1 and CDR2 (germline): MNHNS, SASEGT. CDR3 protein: CASSEEGTDTQYF. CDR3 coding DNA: TGTGCCAGCAGTGAGGAGGGGACAGATACGCAGTATTTT.

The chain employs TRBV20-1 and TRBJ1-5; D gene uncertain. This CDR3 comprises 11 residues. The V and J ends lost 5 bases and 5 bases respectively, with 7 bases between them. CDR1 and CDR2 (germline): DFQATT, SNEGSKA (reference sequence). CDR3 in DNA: TGCAGTGCTCGGAGGGATCAGCCCCAGCATTTT. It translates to CSARRDQPQHF.

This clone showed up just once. The CDR3 loop reads CASSRKGLAGPAGTQYF. The CDR3 nucleotides read TGTGCCAGCAGCCGCAAGGGACTAGCGGGGCCGGCGGGAACCCAGTACTTC. V usage is TRBV5-4 and J usage is TRBJ2-5; 13 positions agree with TRBD2. This CDR3 spans 17 amino acids. The germline V gene encodes CDR1 SGHNT and CDR2 YYREEE (reference sequence). The V gene end was trimmed by 4 bases and the J gene end by 8 bases; junction bases not matched to a gene: 14. Full variable domain (rest looked up from reference TRBV5-4 and TRBJ2-5): ETGVTQSPTHLIKTRGQQVTLRCSSQSGHNTVSWYQQALGQGPQFIFQYYREEENGRGNFPPRFSGLQFPNYSSELNVNALELDDSALYLCASSRKGLAGPAGTQYFGPGTRLLVL.

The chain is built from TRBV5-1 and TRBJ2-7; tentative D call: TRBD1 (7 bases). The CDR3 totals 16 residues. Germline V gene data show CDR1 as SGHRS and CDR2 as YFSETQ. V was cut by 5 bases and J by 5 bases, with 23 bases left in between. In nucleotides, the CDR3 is TGCGCCAGCAGTCCCGGGGGTCGACAGGGTCTTAACGAGCAGTACTTC. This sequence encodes CASSPGGRQGLNEQYF.

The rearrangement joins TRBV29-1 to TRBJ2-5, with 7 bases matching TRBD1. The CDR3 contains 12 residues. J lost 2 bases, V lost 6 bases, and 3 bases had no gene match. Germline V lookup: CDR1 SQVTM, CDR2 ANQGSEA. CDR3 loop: CSVRQGQETQYF. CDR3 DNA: TGCAGCGTACGACAGGGACAAGAGACCCAGTACTTC.

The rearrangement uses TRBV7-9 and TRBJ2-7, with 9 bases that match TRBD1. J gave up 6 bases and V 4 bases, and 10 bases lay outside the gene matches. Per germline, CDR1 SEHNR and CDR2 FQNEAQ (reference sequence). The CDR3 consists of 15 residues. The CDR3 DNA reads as TGTGCCAGCAGCTCCCCTGGGGGGACAGGGCTCGAGCAGTACTTC. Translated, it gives CASSSPGGTGLEQYF. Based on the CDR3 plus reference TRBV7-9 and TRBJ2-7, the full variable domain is DTGVSQNPRHKITKRGQNVTFRCDPISEHNRLYWYRQTLGQGPEFLTYFQNEAQLEKSRLLSDRFSAERPKGSFSTLEIQRTEQGDSAMYLCASSSPGGTGLEQYFGPGTRLTVT.

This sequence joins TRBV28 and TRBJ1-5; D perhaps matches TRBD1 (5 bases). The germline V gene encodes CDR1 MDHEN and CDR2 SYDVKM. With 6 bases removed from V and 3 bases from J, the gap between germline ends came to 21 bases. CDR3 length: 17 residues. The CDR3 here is CASSKQRGDGINQPQHF. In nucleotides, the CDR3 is TGTGCCAGCAGCAAACAGCGGGGGGACGGAATCAATCAGCCCCAGCATTTT.

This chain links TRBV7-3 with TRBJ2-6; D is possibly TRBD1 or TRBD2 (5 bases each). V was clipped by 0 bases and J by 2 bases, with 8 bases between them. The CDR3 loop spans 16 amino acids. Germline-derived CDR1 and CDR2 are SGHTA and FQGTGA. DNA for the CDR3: TGTGCCAGCAGCTTAACGGGGGTGACTGGGGCCAACGTCCTGACTTTC. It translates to CASSLTGVTGANVLTF.

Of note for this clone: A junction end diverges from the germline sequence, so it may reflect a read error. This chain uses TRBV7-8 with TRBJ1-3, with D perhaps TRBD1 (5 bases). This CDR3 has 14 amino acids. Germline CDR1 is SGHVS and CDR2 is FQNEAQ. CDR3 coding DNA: TGTGCCAGCAGCAGGGGTTCTGCTGGGAACACCATATATTTT. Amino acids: CASSRGSAGNTIYF.

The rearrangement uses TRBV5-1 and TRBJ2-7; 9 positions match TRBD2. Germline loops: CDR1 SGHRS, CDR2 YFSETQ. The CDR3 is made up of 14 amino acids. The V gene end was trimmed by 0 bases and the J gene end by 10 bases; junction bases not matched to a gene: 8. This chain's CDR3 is CASSLASSGKPQYF. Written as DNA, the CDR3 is TGCGCCAGCAGCTTGGCCTCTAGCGGGAAACCTCAGTACTTC.

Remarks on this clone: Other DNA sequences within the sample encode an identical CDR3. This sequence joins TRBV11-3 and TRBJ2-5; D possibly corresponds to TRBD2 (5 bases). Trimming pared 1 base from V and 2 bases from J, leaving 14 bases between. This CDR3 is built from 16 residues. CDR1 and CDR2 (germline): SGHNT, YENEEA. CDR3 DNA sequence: TGTGCCAGCAGCTTAGCGGGAAAAGGCGGACAAGAGACCCAGTACTTC. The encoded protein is CASSLAGKGGQETQYF.

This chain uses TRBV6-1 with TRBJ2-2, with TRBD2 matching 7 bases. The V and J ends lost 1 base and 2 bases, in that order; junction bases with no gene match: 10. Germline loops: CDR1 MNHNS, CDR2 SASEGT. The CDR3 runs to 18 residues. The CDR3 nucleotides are TGTGCCAGCAGTGAAGAGGGGTTGGCTAGCGGAAACACCGGGGAGCTGTTTTTT. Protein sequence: CASSEEGLASGNTGELFF.

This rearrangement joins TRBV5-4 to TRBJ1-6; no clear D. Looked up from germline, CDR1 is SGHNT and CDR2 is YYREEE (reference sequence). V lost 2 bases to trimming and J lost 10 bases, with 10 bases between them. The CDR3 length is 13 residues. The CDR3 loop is CASSLEVYSPLHF. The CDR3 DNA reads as TGTGCCAGCAGCTTAGAGGTTTACTCACCCCTCCACTTT.